These 15 T cell receptor beta chains came from one sample sequenced in a study of cytomegalovirus exposure and HLA in healthy donors. PCR employed 60 Vbeta and 13 Jbeta primers. Assay used: immunoSEQ multiplex PCR; TCRdb lists only in-frame clones, some missing. The repertoire holds approximately 80,000 clones, with less than 85% as singletons. Sequencing input: PBMCs. These receptors originate from a man aged 55 to 70 in good health and CMV-seronegative.

This chain links TRBV27 with TRBJ2-1, with 9 bases aligning to TRBD2. The junction had 16 bases not matched to a gene; V was cut back by 6 bases and J by 10 bases. This CDR3 has 16 amino acids. Germline-derived CDR1 and CDR2 are MNHEY and SMNVEV (reference sequence). For the CDR3, the DNA is TGTGCCAGCAGCCCAGGCGGCGGGGGGGCCTGGGAGGAGCAGTTCTTC. It is translated as CASSPGGGGAWEEQFF.

This sequence joins TRBV4-1 and TRBJ2-5, with TRBD2 matching 11 bases. Germline CDR1 is MGHRA and CDR2 is YSYEKL. Trimming at V came to 1 base and at J to 5 bases, leaving 15 bases not matched to a gene. The CDR3 is 19 residues long. CDR3 sequence reads: CASSQGLAGTRRFRETQYF. The DNA of the CDR3 is TGCGCCAGCAGCCAAGGACTAGCGGGGACGAGGAGGTTCCGCGAGACCCAGTACTTC.

A remark on this clone: Other DNA sequences of this sample code for an identical CDR3. This sequence joins TRBV5-8 and TRBJ1-5; TRBD1 is a possible D gene (6 bases). From germline, CDR1 is SGHTS and CDR2 YDEGEE. The CDR3 is made up of 17 amino acids. With 0 bases removed from V and 3 bases from J, the gap between germline ends came to 16 bases. CDR3 residues: CASSLAAAGVINQPQHF. CDR3 nucleotides: TGTGCCAGCAGCTTGGCCGCGGCAGGGGTCATCAATCAGCCCCAGCATTTT.

The chain employs TRBV19 and TRBJ1-6, with TRBD1 matching over 7 bases. Trimming removed 10 bases from V and 7 bases from J; junction bases left unmatched: 7. The CDR3 is 13 amino acids. Germline V gene lookup returns CDR1 LNHDA and CDR2 SQIVND (reference sequence). CDR3 DNA: TGTGCCACTTCTGGGACAGTAAATTCACCCCTCCACTTT. It codes for CATSGTVNSPLHF.

V usage is TRBV11-3 and J usage is TRBJ1-2; D ambiguous. Germline loops: CDR1 SGHNT, CDR2 YENEEA. Between the trimmed V and J ends, which lost 3 bases and 8 bases, there was a span of 16 bases. CDR3 length: 14 residues. The DNA of the CDR3 is TGTGCCAGCAGCTTCCGTAACTTACTCCGGGGCTACACCTTC. It codes for CASSFRNLLRGYTF.

This clone was observed once. The rearrangement joins TRBV19 to TRBJ1-2; 8 bases match TRBD1. The CDR3 has 14 amino acids. V trimming: 2 bases; J trimming: 10 bases; junction bases outside the gene matches: 9. The V gene's germline CDR1 is LNHDA and CDR2 SQIVND (reference sequence). In DNA, the CDR3 is TGTGCCAGTAGTATAAGCAGGGGGCTCGGAGACTACACCTTC. This encodes CASSISRGLGDYTF.

This clone was detected only a few times. The CDR3 region is CASSLGRGGWFF. DNA for the CDR3: TGTGCCAGCAGCTTGGGACGGGGGGGCTGGTTCTTC. This chain links TRBV5-6 with TRBJ2-1, with 8 bases matching TRBD2. The trim removed 0 bases at V and 15 bases at J, leaving 5 bases unmatched. The CDR3 is 12 residues long. Per germline, CDR1 SGHDT and CDR2 YYEEEE.

In the case of this clone: A junction boundary mismatches the germline segment, possibly from a read error. The chain uses TRBV7-7 and TRBJ1-1; tentatively, D is TRBD1 (5 bases). CDR1 and CDR2 (germline): SSHAT, FNYEAQ (reference sequence). CDR3 length equals 14 residues. CDR3 protein: CAGSSGKEGTEAFF. The CDR3 DNA follows: TGTGCCGGCAGCTCAGGGAAGGAGGGGACTGAAGCTTTCTTT.

V usage is TRBV11-2 and J usage is TRBJ2-5; 13 bases align to TRBD2. Near its end, the DNA agrees better with TRBJ2-7, so the J call may be wrong. Germline CDR1 reads SGHAT; CDR2 reads FQNNGV. This CDR3 has 15 residues. CDR3 coding DNA: TGTGCCAGCAGCCCCGGACTAGCGGGGGAGAACGAGCAGTACTTC. Translating it yields CASSPGLAGENEQYF.

This clone was observed once. The chain joins TRBV9 to TRBJ1-1; D remains ambiguous. The CDR3 is made up of 15 amino acids. Germline V gene lookup returns CDR1 SGDLS and CDR2 YYNGEE. V gave up 3 bases and J gave up 1 base, with 13 bases separating them. The CDR3 bases are TGTGCCAGCAGCGCCGGGAACCAACCGAACACTGAAGCTTTCTTT. The encoded protein is CASSAGNQPNTEAFF.

This rearrangement joins TRBV5-1 to TRBJ1-1; TRBD1 matches 9 bases. CDR1 and CDR2 (germline): SGHRS, YFSETQ. The junction had 5 bases not matched to a gene; V was cut back by 4 bases and J by 7 bases. This CDR3 has 13 amino acids. CDR3 in amino acids: CASSLGTGSEAFF. CDR3 coding DNA: TGCGCCAGCAGCCTAGGGACAGGGAGTGAAGCTTTCTTT.

This chain joins TRBV7-2 and TRBJ1-1; D not resolved. Germline assignment: CDR1 SGHTA and CDR2 FQGNSA. The CDR3 totals 13 residues. V was shortened by 1 base and J by 6 bases, with 9 bases between the two germline ends. CDR3 region: CASSLELRSEAFF. The CDR3 nucleotides are TGTGCCAGCAGCTTAGAATTGCGGTCTGAAGCTTTCTTT.

This chain uses TRBV7-9 with TRBJ1-2; 7 bases map to TRBD1. Germline CDR1 SEHNR, CDR2 FQNEAQ (reference sequence). This CDR3 spans 16 amino acids. V gave up 5 bases and J gave up 3 bases; unmatched junction bases: 12. Here the CDR3 DNA reads TGTGCCAGCAGCGCAACCACAGGGGAGAGGGACTATGGCTACACCTTC. As protein: CASSATTGERDYGYTF. Using reference TRBV7-9 and TRBJ1-2 for the parts outside the CDR3, the full variable domain is DTGVSQNPRHKITKRGQNVTFRCDPISEHNRLYWYRQTLGQGPEFLTYFQNEAQLEKSRLLSDRFSAERPKGSFSTLEIQRTEQGDSAMYLCASSATTGERDYGYTFGSGTRLTVV.

The chain couples TRBV5-1 to TRBJ1-2; D is perhaps TRBD1 (6 bases). Trimming took 5 bases from V and 8 from J, leaving 19 bases between them. The germline CDR1 and CDR2 sequences are SGHRS and YFSETQ. The CDR3 is made up of 14 amino acids. The DNA for the CDR3 is TGCGCCAGCAGTTCCTCGGGACAAAAAAGGGGCTACACCTTC. Amino acids: CASSSSGQKRGYTF.

V and J are TRBV4-2 and TRBJ1-2; 8 bases match TRBD1. The germline gives CDR1 LGHNA, CDR2 YNFKEQ. V was pared by 7 bases and J by 5 bases, with 21 bases of the junction left unmatched. There are 18 residues in the CDR3. DNA for the CDR3: TGTGCCAGCAAAGCCGGGACAGGCGTTCCCTCCTCCACTTATGGCTACACCTTC. Translating gives CASKAGTGVPSSTYGYTF.